This T cell receptor beta chain was captured by sequencing in a study of regulatory T cells in long-lasting Graves disease. The CDR3 consists of 17 residues. The V end was cut by 0 bases, the J end by 0 bases, with 18 bases between. The germline V gene encodes CDR1 GTSNPN and CDR2 SVGIG (reference sequence). The time point here: newly diagnosed GD, antithyroid drugs for less than 3 months. PBMCs provided the RNA from which the TCR library was made. Graves' disease diagnosis relied on American Thyroid Association guidelines. Building of the TCR beta libraries involved iRepertoire HTBI primers and Arm-PCR of CDR3 regions. In the authors' methods: Across samples, 55 to 75 TRBV and around 14 TRBJ segments were found. MiXCR, run by TCRdb on the multiplex PCR reads, gives a single entry per CDR3 protein. The V and J calls follow TCRdb's processing rather than the paper's. The table records around 400,000 distinct CDR3 sequences, 14% to 15% of them present only once.

This sample was also put to use in a study of T cells in Graves' hyperthyroidism and ophthalmopathy. That study reports: The patients, who ranged from 18 to 65 in age, presented with newly diagnosed hyperthyroidism lasting under 2 months. Blood held most thyroid clonotypes expanded above 0.001 frequency.

This chain uses TRBV30 with TRBJ2-7, with D hard to call. The sample here was peripheral blood mononuclear cells (PBMCs), taken at new diagnosis, from a patient treated with antithyroid drugs. The clonotype originates from a woman between 40 and 55 years old with Graves disease. CDR3 loop: CAWSVDYYSPASYEQYF. In DNA form, the CDR3 reads TGTGCCTGGAGTGTAGATTACTACTCCCCGGCCTCCTACGAGCAGTACTTC. Full variable domain (rest looked up from reference TRBV30 and TRBJ2-7): SQTIHQWPATLVQPVGSPLSLECTVEGTSNPNLYWYRQAAGRGLQLLFYSVGIGQISSEVPQNLSASRPQDRQFILSSKKLLLSDSGFYLCAWSVDYYSPASYEQYFGPGTRLTVT.